This T cell receptor beta chain was recorded in a study of blood T cells in healthy people across ages. Study-level background: Every two T cells gave about one barcoded beta molecule via template switching. Study-wide findings and caveats: Whereas aged donors had fewer naive CD4+ cells, long-lived donors had more of them and higher diversity.

The table lists this clonotype with a count of one. Its target is not known. Together with a sample-barcoded 5' primer, a J-beta primer mix was included in a second PCR lasting roughly 6 to 12 cycles. Each CDR3 protein is one row after TCRdb ran MiXCR on the 5' RACE reads. Seen here are about 620,000 distinct CDR3 sequences, about 51% observed once, and the top ten hold less than 15%. In germline, CDR1 is MNHEY, CDR2 SMNVEV (reference sequence). This CDR3 contains 17 residues. J lost 2 bases, V lost 6 bases, and 14 bases had no gene match. V is TRBV27 and J is TRBJ2-7, with 9 nucleotides matching TRBD1. This TCR was recovered from an elderly woman in good health. Input material: blood. For the CDR3, the DNA is TGTGCCAGCAGCCCCTTCCACCTTGGGACAGGGCCCTACGAGCAGTACTTC. Translated: CASSPFHLGTGPYEQYF.